Below are 20 T cell receptor beta chains sequenced from a single sample in a study of early T cells in non-severe SARS-CoV-2 infection. TCRdb reprocessed the 5' RACE reads with MiXCR, giving one entry per CDR3 protein. Seen here are 100,000 to 150,000 distinct CDR3 sequences, around 14% observed once, and the top ten hold around a fifth. Sequenced: whole blood. The source is an adult who was a healthcare worker with PCR-confirmed SARS-CoV-2 infection or an uninfected control (not recorded which).

This clonotype was picked up a small number of times. The chain has TRBV20-1 and TRBJ2-7; weak D call: TRBD1 (7 bases). This CDR3 contains 15 residues. Trimming removed 3 bases at V and 4 bases at J, with 19 bases between. Looked up from germline, CDR1 is DFQATT and CDR2 is SNEGSKA (reference sequence). CDR3 protein: CSARTQGGRGYEQYF. The CDR3 DNA reads TGCAGTGCTAGGACCCAGGGGGGACGAGGATACGAGCAGTACTTC.

The rearrangement links TRBV6-1 to TRBJ2-3; D may be TRBD1 (6 bases). This CDR3 spans 12 amino acids. The germline V gene encodes CDR1 MNHNS and CDR2 SASEGT. V was trimmed by 8 bases and J by 2 bases, leaving 8 bases between them. As DNA, the CDR3 is TGTGCCAGCGGGGGCCCCACAGATACGCAGTATTTT. It encodes CASGGPTDTQYF.

This clonotype was picked up a small number of times. The chain employs TRBV20-1 and TRBJ1-2; D is uncertain. The CDR3 consists of 13 residues. V was shortened by 0 bases and J by 7 bases, with 12 bases between the two germline ends. Germline V CDR1 and CDR2: DFQATT, SNEGSKA (reference sequence). The CDR3 spells CSARDWREAGYTF. CDR3 nucleotide sequence: TGCAGTGCTAGAGATTGGAGGGAGGCTGGCTACACCTTC.

This clonotype was picked up a small number of times. The chain couples TRBV3-1 to TRBJ1-2; TRBD1 might be the D (6 bases). V was cut by 2 bases and J by 7 bases, with 17 bases left in between. The V gene's germline CDR1 is LGHDT and CDR2 YNNKEL (reference sequence). The CDR3 covers 15 residues. The CDR3 region is CASSQTGRVLLGYTF. The CDR3 nucleotides read TGTGCCAGCAGCCAAACAGGGAGGGTCCTACTTGGCTACACCTTC.

The rearrangement uses TRBV7-9 and TRBJ2-3; D unresolved. The V end lost 4 bases, the J end lost 4 bases, and 12 bases lay between the germline ends. Germline V gene sequence: CDR1 SEHNR, CDR2 FQNEAQ (reference sequence). This CDR3 region has 14 residues. The CDR3 is CASSSDWGPDTQYF. The CDR3 coding sequence is TGTGCCAGCAGCTCCGATTGGGGTCCAGATACGCAGTATTTT.

The CDR3 DNA reads as TGCGCCAGCAGCTTGGGCCCCCAGGGTCGGAACTACGAGCAGTACTTC. Residues: CASSLGPQGRNYEQYF. This chain uses TRBV5-1 with TRBJ2-7, with D maybe TRBD1 (5 bases). The CDR3 is made up of 16 amino acids. Between the trimmed V and J ends, which lost 0 bases and 3 bases, there was a span of 16 bases. Germline loops: CDR1 SGHRS, CDR2 YFSETQ.

This clonotype was detected a few times. V is TRBV4-2 and J is TRBJ1-2; D remains unclear. The CDR3 contains 12 residues. Trimming stripped 0 bases from V and 8 bases from J, with 7 bases between. The V gene's germline CDR1 is LGHNA and CDR2 YNFKEQ. The CDR3 loop reads CASSQEGVGYTF. CDR3 nucleotides: TGTGCCAGCAGCCAAGAAGGTGTCGGCTACACCTTC.

The chain has TRBV7-8 and TRBJ1-1; 8 positions match TRBD1. CDR1 and CDR2 (germline): SGHVS, FQNEAQ. The V and J ends lost 6 bases and 2 bases, in that order; junction bases with no gene match: 11. The CDR3 runs to 16 residues. CDR3 nucleotide sequence: TGTGCCAGCAGGCCCCTGGTGGACAGGGCTAACACTGAAGCTTTCTTT. This sequence encodes CASRPLVDRANTEAFF.

The rearrangement uses TRBV10-2 and TRBJ1-3, with D hard to call. This CDR3 contains 13 residues. Germline CDR1 WSHSY, CDR2 SAAADI. Trimming removed 3 bases at V and 1 base at J, with 4 bases between. The CDR3 loop is CASSENSGNTIYF. The CDR3 DNA reads TGCGCCAGCAGTGAAAATTCTGGAAACACCATATATTTT.

V and J are TRBV3-1 and TRBJ1-2; D call uncertain. The CDR3 consists of 13 residues. Deletions cut 5 bases from V and 0 bases from J, with 7 bases between. Germline CDR1 reads LGHDT; CDR2 reads YNNKEL (reference sequence). CDR3 residues: CASSERANYGYTF. CDR3 nucleotide sequence: TGTGCCAGCAGCGAGAGAGCTAACTATGGCTACACCTTC.

There are a few counts of this clonotype. This CDR3 reads CASSHRWRRESTDTQYF. The CDR3 bases are TGTGCCAGCAGTCACCGGTGGAGGCGGGAGAGCACAGATACGCAGTATTTT. The chain links TRBV6-2 or TRBV6-3 to TRBJ2-3, with 7 nucleotides matching TRBD2. Germline CDR1 and CDR2: MNHEY and SVGEGT. The V and J ends lost 5 bases and 0 bases, in that order; junction bases with no gene match: 11. The CDR3 covers 17 residues.

This clonotype was counted once. This sequence may be a read error, since a much larger clone differs from it by one base. Since no conserved phenylalanine or tryptophan closes the CDR3, a read error is the likely cause. The rearrangement joins TRBV6-6 to TRBJ2-3; maybe TRBD2 (6 bases). Germline CDR1 and CDR2: MNHNY and SVGAGI (reference sequence). The CDR3 spans 15 residues. V lost 7 bases to trimming and J lost 2 bases, with 16 bases between them. The CDR3 loop is CASNPRGRFTDTQYY. The CDR3 nucleotides are TGTGCCAGCAACCCCCGGGGGAGGTTCACAGATACGCAGTATTAT.

This chain uses TRBV5-1 with TRBJ1-5, with a tentative D call TRBD1 (5 bases). Germline loops: CDR1 SGHRS, CDR2 YFSETQ. The V and J ends lost 0 bases and 5 bases respectively, with 9 bases between them. This CDR3 region has 14 residues. In nucleotides, the CDR3 is TGCGCCAGCAGCTTGGGGGGCAGCCATCAGCCCCAGCATTTT. Its translation: CASSLGGSHQPQHF.

This clonotype was recorded a few times. This chain joins TRBV12-3 or TRBV12-4 and TRBJ2-5; perhaps D is TRBD1 or TRBD2 (5 bases each). The CDR3 is 15 residues long. Trimming pared 2 bases from V and 6 bases from J, leaving 16 bases between. The DNA of the CDR3 is TGTGCCAGCAGTTTACCCGGGACCGCAACCAAGACCCAGTACTTC. Its protein is CASSLPGTATKTQYF.

This clonotype was seen a few times. The chain recombines TRBV6-6 with TRBJ1-4; D unresolved. Trimming shortened V by 1 base and J by 5 bases, and 8 bases separated the two germline ends. The CDR3 runs 14 residues. The germline CDR1 and CDR2 sequences are MNHNY and SVGAGI (reference sequence). The DNA for the CDR3 is TGTGCCAGCAGTTACTTGGCAGAGAATGAAAAACTGTTTTTT. Translating gives CASSYLAENEKLFF.

This clonotype has a handful of counts. J is TRBJ2-5 and V is TRBV2, with D maybe TRBD2 (6 bases). The CDR3 spans 14 residues. Trimming took 6 bases from V and 1 from J, leaving 12 bases between them. Germline V lookup: CDR1 SNHLY, CDR2 FYNNEI. CDR3 residues: CASSEGLLQETQYF. CDR3 coding DNA: TGTGCCAGCAGCGAGGGACTCCTCCAAGAGACCCAGTACTTC.

This clonotype showed up just a few times. The CDR3 loop reads CASSQDGGAGNGYTF. As DNA, the CDR3 is TGTGCCAGCAGCCAAGACGGGGGAGCAGGGAACGGCTACACCTTC. This chain uses TRBV3-1 with TRBJ1-2; D possibly corresponds to TRBD1 (5 bases). In germline, CDR1 is LGHDT, CDR2 YNNKEL (reference sequence). Trimming left V 0 bases short and J 8 bases short, with 16 bases between. This CDR3 comprises 15 residues.

This clonotype rates as medium-sized. The rearrangement links TRBV4-1 to TRBJ2-7; the D gene is possibly TRBD1 (6 bases). Per germline, CDR1 MGHRA and CDR2 YSYEKL. Trimming pared 3 bases from V and 4 bases from J, leaving 13 bases between. The CDR3 consists of 14 residues. The CDR3 protein is CASSHPGHSYEQYF. The CDR3 nucleotides are TGCGCCAGCAGCCATCCGGGACACAGTTACGAGCAGTACTTC.

A few counts support this clonotype. This chain links TRBV7-3 with TRBJ1-1; the D gene is possibly TRBD1 (5 bases). Trimming took off 0 bases at V and 9 bases at J, with 8 bases between the two ends. This CDR3 comprises 12 residues. CDR1 is SGHTA, CDR2 FQGTGA, per germline. This CDR3 is CASSLTGEKAFF. The CDR3 coding sequence is TGTGCCAGCAGCTTAACAGGGGAAAAAGCTTTCTTT.

With regard to this clonotype: The junction differs from germline at one of its ends, possibly a read error. This chain connects TRBV2 to TRBJ2-5; D unresolved. Germline assignment: CDR1 SNHLY and CDR2 FYNNEI. The CDR3 loop spans 11 amino acids. CDR3 region: CTSSTQETQYF. The DNA for the CDR3 is TGTACCAGCAGTACCCAAGAGACCCAGTACTTC.